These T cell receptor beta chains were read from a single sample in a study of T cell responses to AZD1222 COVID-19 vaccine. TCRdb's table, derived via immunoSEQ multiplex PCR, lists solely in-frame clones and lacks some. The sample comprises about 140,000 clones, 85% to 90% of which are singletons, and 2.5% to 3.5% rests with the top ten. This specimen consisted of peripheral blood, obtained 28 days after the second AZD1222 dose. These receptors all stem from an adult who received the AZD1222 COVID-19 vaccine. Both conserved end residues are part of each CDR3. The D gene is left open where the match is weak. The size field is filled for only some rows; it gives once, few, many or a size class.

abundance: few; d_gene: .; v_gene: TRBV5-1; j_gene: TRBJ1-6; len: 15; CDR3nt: TGCGCCAGCAGCCTACGACGAGGGGACGATTCACCCCTCCACTTT; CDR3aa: CASSLRRGDDSPLHF
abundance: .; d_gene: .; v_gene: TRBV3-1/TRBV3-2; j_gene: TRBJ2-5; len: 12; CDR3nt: TGTGCCAGCAGCCAAGAAGGCAGACGGAAGCACTTC; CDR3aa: CASSQEGRRKHF
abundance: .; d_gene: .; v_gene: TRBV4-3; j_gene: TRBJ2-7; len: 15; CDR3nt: TGCGCCAGCAGCCAAGATCGGATTCGGTCCTACGAGCAGTACTTC; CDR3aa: CASSQDRIRSYEQYF
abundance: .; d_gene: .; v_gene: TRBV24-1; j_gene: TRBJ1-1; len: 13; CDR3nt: TGTGCCACCAGTGATGTCTTGGCCACTGAAGCTTTCTTT; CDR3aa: CATSDVLATEAFF
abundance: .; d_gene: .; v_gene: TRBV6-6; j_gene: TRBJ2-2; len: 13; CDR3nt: TGTGCCAGCAGGGACAGAATCCCCGGGGAGCTGTTTTTT; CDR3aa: CASRDRIPGELFF
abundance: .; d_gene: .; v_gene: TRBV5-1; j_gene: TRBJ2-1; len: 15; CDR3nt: TGCGCCAGCAGTTTTTCGTCTCCCAGAGTCGATGAGCAGTTCTTC; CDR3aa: CASSFSSPRVDEQFF
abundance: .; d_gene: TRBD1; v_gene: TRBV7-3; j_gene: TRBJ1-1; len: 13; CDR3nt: TGTGCCAGCAGCTTGAGGGACAGGGAGGAAGCTTTCTTT; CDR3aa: CASSLRDREEAFF
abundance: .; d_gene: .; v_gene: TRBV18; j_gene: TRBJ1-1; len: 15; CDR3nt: TGTGCCAGCTCACCACGCGACGGATTAAACACTGAAGCTTTCTTT; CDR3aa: CASSPRDGLNTEAFF
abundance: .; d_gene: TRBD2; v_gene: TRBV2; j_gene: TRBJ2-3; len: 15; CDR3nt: TGTGCCAGCAGTGATAATAGCGGGGGGGCGAATACGCAGTATTTT; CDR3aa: CASSDNSGGANTQYF
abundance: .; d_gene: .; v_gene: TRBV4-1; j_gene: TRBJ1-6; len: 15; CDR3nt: TGCGCCAGCAGCCAAGTTTCGGGGGATGTCTCACCCCTCCACTTT; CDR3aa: CASSQVSGDVSPLHF
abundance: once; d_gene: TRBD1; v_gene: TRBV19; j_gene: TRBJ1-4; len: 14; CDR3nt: TGTGCCAGCACCCACAGGGGAGTTAATGAAAAACTGTTTTTT; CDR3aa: CASTHRGVNEKLFF
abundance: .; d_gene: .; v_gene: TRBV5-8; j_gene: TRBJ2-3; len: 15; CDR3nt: TGTGCCAGCAGCTTGGGACGGGACGGCACAGATACGCAGTATTTT; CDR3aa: CASSLGRDGTDTQYF
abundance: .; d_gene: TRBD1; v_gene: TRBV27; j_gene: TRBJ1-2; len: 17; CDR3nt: TGTGCCAGCAGTCGAGGGACAGGGAGGATGGAGTGGTACGGCTACACCTTC; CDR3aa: CASSRGTGRMEWYGYTF
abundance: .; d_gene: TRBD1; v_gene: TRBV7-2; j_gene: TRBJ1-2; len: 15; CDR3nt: TGTGCCAGCAGCAGGACAGGGGGATACAACTATGGCTACACCTTC; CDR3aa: CASSRTGGYNYGYTF
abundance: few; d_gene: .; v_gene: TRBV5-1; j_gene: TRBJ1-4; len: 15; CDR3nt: TGCGCCAGCGCGCGCGGGAGGTCCACTAATGAAAAACTGTTTTTT; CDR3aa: CASARGRSTNEKLFF
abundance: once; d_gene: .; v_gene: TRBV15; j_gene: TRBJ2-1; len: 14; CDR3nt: TGTGCCACCAGCGTCCGCAGGGACGGGGATGAGCAGTTCTTC; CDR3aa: CATSVRRDGDEQFF
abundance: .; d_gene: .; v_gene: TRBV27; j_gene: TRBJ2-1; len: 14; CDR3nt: TGTGCCAGCAGTTTAACTAGTCCCTACAATGAGCAGTTCTTC; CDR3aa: CASSLTSPYNEQFF
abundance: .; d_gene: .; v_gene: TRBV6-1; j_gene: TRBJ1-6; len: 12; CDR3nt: TGTGCCAGCAGTGAAGCCCCTGATCCCCTCCACTTT; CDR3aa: CASSEAPDPLHF
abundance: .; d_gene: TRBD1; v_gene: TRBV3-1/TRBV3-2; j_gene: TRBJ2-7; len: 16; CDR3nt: TGTGCCAGCAGCCCGAGAACAGGGGGCTTATCCTACGAGCAGTACTTC; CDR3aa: CASSPRTGGLSYEQYF
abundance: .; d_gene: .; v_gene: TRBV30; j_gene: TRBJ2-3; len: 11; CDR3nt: TGTGCCTGGAGTGTGGAGGATACGCAGTATTTT; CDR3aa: CAWSVEDTQYF
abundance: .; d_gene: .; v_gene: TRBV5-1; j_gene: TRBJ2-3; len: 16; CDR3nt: TGCGCCAGCAGCTTGAGGGGACTTATAAGCACAGATACGCAGTATTTT; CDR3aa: CASSLRGLISTDTQYF
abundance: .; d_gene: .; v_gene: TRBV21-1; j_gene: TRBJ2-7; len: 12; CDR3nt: TGTGCCAGTTCGGACAGGGTGGCCGAGCAGTACTTC; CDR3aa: CASSDRVAEQYF
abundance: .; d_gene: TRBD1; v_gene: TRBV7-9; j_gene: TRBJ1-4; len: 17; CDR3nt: TGTGCCAGCAGCCCCGACAGGGGCACCGCAACTAATGAAAAACTGTTTTTT; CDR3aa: CASSPDRGTATNEKLFF